A single sample is the source of the 16 T cell receptor beta chains below, sequenced in a study of blood T cell repertoires in COVID-19 (dated by TCRdb to the early 2020s). The library was produced with the immunoSEQ multiplex PCR assay. TCRdb re-hosts the immuneACCESS table, in-frame sequences only. Its copies lack some clones; in the studies checked, an unresolved V gene accounts for under half of them, and the cause for the rest is not known. A total of about 230,000 clones appear in this sample, 90% of them only once. The leading ten clones occupy less than 3.5% of the sample. Sequencing was performed on peripheral blood. The receptors were gathered from a man younger than 40 with COVID-19, enrolled during active disease.

V and J are TRBV7-8 and TRBJ1-5, with D uncertain. Trimming cost V 2 bases and J 0 bases, with 11 bases left between them. Germline loops: CDR1 SGHVS, CDR2 FQNEAQ. The CDR3 sequence is 16 residues long. The DNA of the CDR3 is TGTGCCAGCAGCTTATACAGCCTTAATAGCAATCAGCCCCAGCATTTT. Translated: CASSLYSLNSNQPQHF.

V usage is TRBV4-2 and J usage is TRBJ1-1, with D possibly matching TRBD1 (5 bases). Germline lookup yields CDR1 LGHNA and CDR2 YNFKEQ. V lost 4 bases, J lost 0 bases, and 15 bases lay in between. The length of the CDR3 is 16 residues. The CDR3 DNA reads TGTGCCAGCAGCCCAGGGTCGGACGGTTTGAACACTGAAGCTTTCTTT. Protein sequence: CASSPGSDGLNTEAFF.

The CDR3 is CAWSAEGIGHPGAEAFF. The CDR3, as DNA: TGTGCCTGGAGCGCCGAGGGTATCGGACACCCGGGGGCTGAAGCTTTCTTT. V and J are TRBV30 and TRBJ1-1; D is possibly TRBD1 (5 bases). Germline V lookup: CDR1 GTSNPN, CDR2 SVGIG (reference sequence). The CDR3 extends over 17 amino acids. V was trimmed by 3 bases and J by 6 bases, leaving 26 bases between them.

This clone was detected once. The rearrangement joins TRBV5-6 to TRBJ2-1, with 10 bases that match TRBD2. The V gene end was trimmed by 4 bases and the J gene end by 10 bases; junction bases not matched to a gene: 8. Germline CDR1 is SGHDT and CDR2 is YYEEEE. The CDR3 is 14 amino acids. CDR3 region: CASSINLAGGEQFF. The CDR3 bases are TGTGCCAGCAGCATAAACTTAGCGGGAGGAGAGCAGTTCTTC.

This clone was seen only once. The chain has TRBV19 and TRBJ1-5, with 9 bases fitting TRBD1. With V trimmed by 5 bases and J by 6 bases, 14 bases remained unmatched. The germline CDR1 and CDR2 sequences are LNHDA and SQIVND (reference sequence). This CDR3 region has 17 residues. Here the CDR3 reads CASSALNRGLAIQPQHF. The CDR3 DNA sequence: TGTGCCAGTAGTGCCCTTAACAGGGGGCTGGCGATTCAGCCCCAGCATTTT.

This clone was seen more than once but under ten times. V usage is TRBV4-3 and J usage is TRBJ2-1; D is unresolved. Germline V gives CDR1 LGHNA, CDR2 YSLEER. Trimming pared 1 base from V and 6 bases from J, leaving 7 bases between. This CDR3 spans 13 amino acids. CDR3 sequence reads: CASSQALPNEQFF. In nucleotides, the CDR3 is TGCGCCAGCAGCCAAGCCCTTCCCAATGAGCAGTTCTTC.

The chain is built from TRBV6-6 and TRBJ2-6; 7 bases map to TRBD1. CDR3 length: 17 residues. The V gene's germline CDR1 is MNHNY and CDR2 SVGAGI (reference sequence). With 5 bases clipped from V and 0 bases from J, the junction kept 7 bases outside the gene matches. CDR3 coding DNA: TGTGCCAGCAGTCCGAGGACAGGACGCTCTGGGGCCAACGTCCTGACTTTC. It encodes CASSPRTGRSGANVLTF.

This chain connects TRBV12-3 or TRBV12-4 to TRBJ1-5; D not resolved. This CDR3 is 13 amino acids long. Trimming cost V 5 bases and J 1 base, with 6 bases left between them. This chain's CDR3 is CASSTLSNQPQHF. DNA for the CDR3: TGTGCCAGCAGTACCCTAAGCAATCAGCCCCAGCATTTT.

The chain joins TRBV6-5 to TRBJ1-4; D is perhaps TRBD1 (6 bases). V was cut by 6 bases and J by 0 bases, with 8 bases left in between. This CDR3 spans 14 amino acids. Looked up from germline, CDR1 is MNHEY and CDR2 is SVGAGI. The CDR3 sequence is CASRDSSTNEKLFF. CDR3 DNA sequence: TGTGCCAGCAGGGACAGTTCAACTAATGAAAAACTGTTTTTT.

This clone showed up just a few times. The chain carries TRBV5-1 and TRBJ1-1; no clear D. The CDR3 has 14 amino acids. CDR1 SGHRS and CDR2 YFSETQ come from the germline V gene. The V gene lost 0 bases and the J gene lost 0 bases, with 6 bases spanning the gap. The CDR3 region has the DNA TGCGCCAGCAGCTTGGACAGAATGAACACTGAAGCTTTCTTT. Its translation: CASSLDRMNTEAFF.

This chain connects TRBV5-4 to TRBJ1-1; unclear D gene. The CDR3 spans 15 residues. Germline V gene lookup returns CDR1 SGHNT and CDR2 YYREEE (reference sequence). V lost 4 bases to trimming and J lost 7 bases, with 20 bases between them. CDR3 in amino acids: CASSPTGSQNDEAFF. The DNA for the CDR3 is TGTGCCAGCAGCCCGACCGGGTCCCAGAACGATGAAGCTTTCTTT.

The chain combines TRBV29-1 with TRBJ1-2; the D gene is possibly TRBD1 (5 bases). CDR3 length: 12 residues. Germline assignment: CDR1 SQVTM and CDR2 ANQGSEA. V dropped 6 bases and J dropped 1 base, with 9 bases sitting between them. DNA of the CDR3: TGCAGCGTCGCCGACAGTAACTATGGCTACACCTTC. This gives the protein CSVADSNYGYTF.

This clone has just one count. The chain is built from TRBV6-5 and TRBJ2-5; a possible D gene is TRBD1 (5 bases). The CDR3 has 16 amino acids. Germline V gene sequence: CDR1 MNHEY, CDR2 SVGAGI. Trimming pared 2 bases from V and 1 base from J, leaving 14 bases between. The CDR3 DNA sequence: TGTGCCAGCAGTTACACTCCAAGACAGACCCAAGAGACCCAGTACTTC. It yields the protein CASSYTPRQTQETQYF.

The chain employs TRBV7-9 and TRBJ1-4, with D hard to call. V was clipped by 4 bases and J by 0 bases, with 9 bases between them. CDR1 is SEHNR, CDR2 FQNEAQ, per germline (reference sequence). This CDR3 has 15 amino acids. The CDR3 sequence: CASSYSSATNEKLFF. The CDR3 bases are TGTGCCAGCAGCTACTCGTCTGCAACTAATGAAAAACTGTTTTTT. The full variable domain, rest sourced from reference TRBV7-9 and TRBJ1-4, is DTGVSQNPRHKITKRGQNVTFRCDPISEHNRLYWYRQTLGQGPEFLTYFQNEAQLEKSRLLSDRFSAERPKGSFSTLEIQRTEQGDSAMYLCASSYSSATNEKLFFGSGTQLSVL.

The CDR3 here is CASSPDQGAAGNQPQHF. DNA of the CDR3: TGTGCCAGCTCACCGGACCAGGGGGCGGCGGGCAATCAGCCCCAGCATTTT. This chain links TRBV18 with TRBJ1-5; 8 nucleotides match TRBD1. Looked up from germline, CDR1 is KGHSH and CDR2 is LQKENI. The CDR3 covers 17 residues. Unmatched junction bases numbered 9, after V lost 3 bases and J lost 2 bases.

This chain joins TRBV12-3 or TRBV12-4 and TRBJ1-3; no definite D call. V dropped 3 bases and J dropped 4 bases, with 4 bases sitting between them. CDR3 length: 12 amino acids. This CDR3 reads CASSFRGNTIYF. CDR3 nucleotide sequence: TGTGCCAGCAGTTTCAGGGGAAACACCATATATTTT.